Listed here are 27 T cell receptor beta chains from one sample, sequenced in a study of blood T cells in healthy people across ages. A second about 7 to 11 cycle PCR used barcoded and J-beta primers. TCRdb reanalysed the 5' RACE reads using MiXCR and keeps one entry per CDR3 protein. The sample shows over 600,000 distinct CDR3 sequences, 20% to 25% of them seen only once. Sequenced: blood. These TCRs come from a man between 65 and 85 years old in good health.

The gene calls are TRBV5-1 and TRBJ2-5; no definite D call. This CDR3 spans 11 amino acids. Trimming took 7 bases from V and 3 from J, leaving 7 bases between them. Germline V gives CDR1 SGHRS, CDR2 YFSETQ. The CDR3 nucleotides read TGCGCCAGCGCGACCGAAGAGACCCAGTACTTC. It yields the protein CASATEETQYF. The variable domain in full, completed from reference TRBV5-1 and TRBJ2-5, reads KAGVTQTPRYLIKTRGQQVTLSCSPISGHRSVSWYQQTPGQGLQFLFEYFSETQRNKGNFPGRFSGRQFSNSRSEMNVSTLELGDSALYLCASATEETQYFGPGTRLLVL.

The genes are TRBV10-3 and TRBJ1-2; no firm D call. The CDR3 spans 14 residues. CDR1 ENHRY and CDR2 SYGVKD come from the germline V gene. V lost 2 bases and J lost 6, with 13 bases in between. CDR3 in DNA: TGTGCCATCAGTGAGCTAGTTGTCAATGATGGCTACACCTTC. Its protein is CAISELVVNDGYTF.

Here the CDR3 reads CASSQEPGQGSIEQYF. CDR3 DNA: TGTGCCAGCAGCCAGGAACCGGGACAGGGATCCATCGAGCAGTACTTC. The chain employs TRBV3-1 and TRBJ2-5, with TRBD1 matching 9 bases. The J call may be faulty, since TRBJ2-7 better matches the DNA end. The length of the CDR3 is 16 residues. CDR1 and CDR2 (germline): LGHDT, YNNKEL (reference sequence).

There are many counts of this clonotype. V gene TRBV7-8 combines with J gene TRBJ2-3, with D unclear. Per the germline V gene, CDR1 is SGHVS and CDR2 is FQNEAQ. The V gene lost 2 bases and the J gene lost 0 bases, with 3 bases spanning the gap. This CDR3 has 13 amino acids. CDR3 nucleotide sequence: TGTGCCAGCAGCTTACCTAGCACAGATACGCAGTATTTT. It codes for CASSLPSTDTQYF.

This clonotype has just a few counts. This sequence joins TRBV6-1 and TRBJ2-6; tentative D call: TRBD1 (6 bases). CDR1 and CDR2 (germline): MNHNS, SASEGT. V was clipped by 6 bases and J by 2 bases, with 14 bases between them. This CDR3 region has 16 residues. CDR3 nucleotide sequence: TGTGCCAGCAGAGGACAGTCCCTCACTGGGGCCAACGTCCTGACTTTC. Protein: CASRGQSLTGANVLTF.

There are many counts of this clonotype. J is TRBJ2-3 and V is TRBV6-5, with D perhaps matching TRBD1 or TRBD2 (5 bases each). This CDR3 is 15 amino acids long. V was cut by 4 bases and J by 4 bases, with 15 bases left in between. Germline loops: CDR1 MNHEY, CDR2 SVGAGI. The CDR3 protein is CASSSPGRGADTQYF. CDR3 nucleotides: TGTGCCAGCAGTTCCCCAGGGAGAGGCGCAGATACGCAGTATTTT.

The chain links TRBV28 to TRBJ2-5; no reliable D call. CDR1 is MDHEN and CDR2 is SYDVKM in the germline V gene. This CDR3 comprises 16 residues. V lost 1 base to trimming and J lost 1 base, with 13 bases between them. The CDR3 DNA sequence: TGTGCCAGCAGTTTATACCGCGGCAGTACCCAAGAGACCCAGTACTTC. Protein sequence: CASSLYRGSTQETQYF.

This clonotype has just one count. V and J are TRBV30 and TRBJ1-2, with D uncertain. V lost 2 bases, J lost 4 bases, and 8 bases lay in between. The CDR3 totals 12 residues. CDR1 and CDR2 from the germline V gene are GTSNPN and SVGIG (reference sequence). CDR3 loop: CAWSHPGYGYTF. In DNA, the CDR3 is TGTGCCTGGAGTCACCCGGGCTATGGCTACACCTTC.

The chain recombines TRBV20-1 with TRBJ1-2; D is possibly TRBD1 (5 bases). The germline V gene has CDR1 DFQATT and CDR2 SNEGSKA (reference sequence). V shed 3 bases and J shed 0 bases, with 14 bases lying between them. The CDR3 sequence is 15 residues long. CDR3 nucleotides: TGCAGTGCTAGTCCTTTACTGACAGCTAACTATGGCTACACCTTC. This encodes CSASPLLTANYGYTF.

The CDR3, as DNA: TGTGCCAGCAGCTATAGGACAGGGCAGGTGGAGACCCAGTACTTC. As protein: CASSYRTGQVETQYF. This chain joins TRBV9 and TRBJ2-5; 8 nucleotides align to TRBD1. J lost 5 bases, V lost 4 bases, and 10 bases had no gene match. Germline CDR1 reads SGDLS; CDR2 reads YYNGEE. The CDR3 is 15 amino acids.

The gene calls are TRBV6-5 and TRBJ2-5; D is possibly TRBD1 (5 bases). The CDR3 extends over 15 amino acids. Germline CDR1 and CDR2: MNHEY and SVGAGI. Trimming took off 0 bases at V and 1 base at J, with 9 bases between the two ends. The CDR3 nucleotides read TGTGCCAGCAGTTACTCGTTGACAGTCCAAGAGACCCAGTACTTC. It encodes CASSYSLTVQETQYF.

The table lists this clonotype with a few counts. Written as DNA, the CDR3 is TGTGCCAGCAGGATGAGGGATTGGAGGAACGAGCAGTACTTC. Amino acids: CASRMRDWRNEQYF. The chain carries TRBV7-2 and TRBJ2-7; tentative D call: TRBD2 (5 bases). CDR1 and CDR2 (germline): SGHTA, FQGNSA. V lost 6 bases and J 5 bases, leaving 17 bases between the germline ends. The CDR3 spans 14 residues.

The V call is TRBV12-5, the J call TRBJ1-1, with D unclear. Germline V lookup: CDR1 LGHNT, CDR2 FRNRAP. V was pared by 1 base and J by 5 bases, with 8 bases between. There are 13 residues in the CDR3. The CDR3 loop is CASGLEDRTEAFF. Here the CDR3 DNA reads TGTGCTAGTGGTTTGGAAGATCGGACTGAAGCTTTCTTT.

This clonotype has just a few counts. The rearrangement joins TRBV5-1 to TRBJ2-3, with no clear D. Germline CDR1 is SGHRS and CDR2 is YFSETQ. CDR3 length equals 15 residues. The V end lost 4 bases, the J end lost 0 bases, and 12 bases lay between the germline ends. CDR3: CASSPRQASTDTQYF. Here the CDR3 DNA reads TGCGCCAGCAGCCCCCGGCAGGCCAGCACAGATACGCAGTATTTT.

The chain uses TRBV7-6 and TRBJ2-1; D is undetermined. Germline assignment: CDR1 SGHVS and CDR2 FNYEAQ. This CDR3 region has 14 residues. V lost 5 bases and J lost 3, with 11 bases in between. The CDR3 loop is CASSAPTDYNEQFF. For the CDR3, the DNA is TGTGCCAGCAGCGCACCGACTGACTACAATGAGCAGTTCTTC.

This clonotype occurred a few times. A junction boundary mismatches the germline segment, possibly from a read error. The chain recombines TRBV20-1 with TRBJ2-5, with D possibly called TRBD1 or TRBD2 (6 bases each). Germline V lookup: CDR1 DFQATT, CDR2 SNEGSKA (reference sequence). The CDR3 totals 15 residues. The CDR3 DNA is TGCGGTGCTAGGGGGTGGGGGGATTACCAAGAGACCCAGTACTTC. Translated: CGARGWGDYQETQYF.

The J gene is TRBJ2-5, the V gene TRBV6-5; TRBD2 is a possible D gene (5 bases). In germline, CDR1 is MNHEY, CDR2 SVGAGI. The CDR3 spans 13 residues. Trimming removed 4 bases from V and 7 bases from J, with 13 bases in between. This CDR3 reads CASSSDPAGTQYF. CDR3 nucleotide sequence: TGTGCCAGCAGTTCGGACCCCGCGGGGACCCAGTACTTC.

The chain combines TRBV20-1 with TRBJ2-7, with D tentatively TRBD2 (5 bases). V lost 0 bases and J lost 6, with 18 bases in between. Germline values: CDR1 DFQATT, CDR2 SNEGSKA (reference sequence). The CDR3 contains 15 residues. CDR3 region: CSARDLARMDCEQYF. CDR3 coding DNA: TGCAGTGCTAGAGATCTAGCAAGGATGGACTGCGAGCAGTACTTC.

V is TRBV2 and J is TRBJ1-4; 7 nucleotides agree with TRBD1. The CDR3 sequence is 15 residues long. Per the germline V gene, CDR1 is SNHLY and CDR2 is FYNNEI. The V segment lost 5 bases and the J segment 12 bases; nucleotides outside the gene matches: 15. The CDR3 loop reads CASSRTGQPREELFF. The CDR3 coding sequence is TGTGCCAGCAGTCGAACGGGACAGCCCAGAGAAGAACTGTTTTTT. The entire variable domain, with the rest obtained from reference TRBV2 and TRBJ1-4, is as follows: EPEVTQTPSHQVTQMGQEVILRCVPISNHLYFYWYRQILGQKVEFLVSFYNNEISEKSEIFDDQFSVERPDGSNFTLKIRSTKLEDSAMYFCASSRTGQPREELFFGSGTQLSVL.

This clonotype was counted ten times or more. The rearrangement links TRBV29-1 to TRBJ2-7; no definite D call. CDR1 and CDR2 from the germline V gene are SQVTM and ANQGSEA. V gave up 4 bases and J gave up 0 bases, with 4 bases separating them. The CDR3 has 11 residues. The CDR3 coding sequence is TGCAGCGTTGCCGGCTCCTACGAGCAGTACTTC. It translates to CSVAGSYEQYF.

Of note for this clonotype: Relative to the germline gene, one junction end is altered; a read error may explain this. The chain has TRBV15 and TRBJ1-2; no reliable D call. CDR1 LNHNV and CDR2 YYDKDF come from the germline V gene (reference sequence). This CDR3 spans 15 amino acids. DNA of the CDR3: TGTGCCACCAGCAGAGCGGGCAGTACTAACTGTGGCTACACCTTC. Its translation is CATSRAGSTNCGYTF. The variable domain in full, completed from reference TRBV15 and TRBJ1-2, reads DAMVIQNPRYQVTQFGKPVTLSCSQTLNHNVMYWYQQKSSQAPKLLFHYYDKDFNNEADTPDNFQSRRPNTSFCFLDIRSPGLGDTAMYLCATSRAGSTNCGYTFGSGTRLTVV.

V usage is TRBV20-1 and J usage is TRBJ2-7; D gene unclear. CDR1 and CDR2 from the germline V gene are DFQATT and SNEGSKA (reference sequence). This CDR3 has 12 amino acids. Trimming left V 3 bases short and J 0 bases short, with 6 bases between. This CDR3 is CSARHYSYEQYF. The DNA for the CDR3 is TGCAGTGCTAGGCACTACTCCTACGAGCAGTACTTC.

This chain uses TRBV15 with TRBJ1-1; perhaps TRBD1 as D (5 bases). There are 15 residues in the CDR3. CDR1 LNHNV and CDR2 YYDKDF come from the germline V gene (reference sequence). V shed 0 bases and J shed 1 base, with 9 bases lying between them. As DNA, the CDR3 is TGTGCCACCAGCAGAGACAGGGTGAGGAACACTGAAGCTTTCTTT. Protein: CATSRDRVRNTEAFF.

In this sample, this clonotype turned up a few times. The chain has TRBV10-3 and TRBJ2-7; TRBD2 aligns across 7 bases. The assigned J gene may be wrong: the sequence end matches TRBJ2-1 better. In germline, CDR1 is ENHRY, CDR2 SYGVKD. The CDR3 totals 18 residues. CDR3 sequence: CAISGRGVTSGTNDEQFF. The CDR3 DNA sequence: TGTGCCATCAGTGGGAGAGGAGTGACAAGCGGGACGAACGATGAGCAGTTCTTC.

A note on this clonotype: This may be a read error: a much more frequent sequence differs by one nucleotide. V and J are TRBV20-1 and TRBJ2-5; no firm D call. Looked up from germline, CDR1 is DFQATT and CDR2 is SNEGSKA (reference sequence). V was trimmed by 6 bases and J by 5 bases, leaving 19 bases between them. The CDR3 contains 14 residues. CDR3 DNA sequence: TGCAGTGCGCCATCGTCAGGCCGACGGGAGACCCAGTACTTC. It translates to CSAPSSGRRETQYF.

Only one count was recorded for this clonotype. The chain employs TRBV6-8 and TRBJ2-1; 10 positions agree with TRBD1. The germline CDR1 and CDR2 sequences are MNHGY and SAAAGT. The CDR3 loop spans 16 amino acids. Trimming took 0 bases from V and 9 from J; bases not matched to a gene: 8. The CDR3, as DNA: TGTGCCAGCAGTTACTCGATGGAGACAGGGGGCAGTGAGCAGTTCTTC. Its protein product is CASSYSMETGGSEQFF.

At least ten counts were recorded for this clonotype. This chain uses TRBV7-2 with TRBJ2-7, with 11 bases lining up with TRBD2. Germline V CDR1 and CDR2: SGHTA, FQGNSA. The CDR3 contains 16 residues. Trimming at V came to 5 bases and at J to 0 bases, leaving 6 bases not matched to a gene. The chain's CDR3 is CASSLSSGRTSYEQYF. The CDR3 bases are TGTGCCAGCAGCCTTTCTAGCGGGAGGACCTCCTACGAGCAGTACTTC. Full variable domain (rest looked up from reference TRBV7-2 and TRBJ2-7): GAGVSQSPSNKVTEKGKDVELRCDPISGHTALYWYRQSLGQGLEFLIYFQGNSAPDKSGLPSDRFSAERTGGSVSTLTIQRTQQEDSAVYLCASSLSSGRTSYEQYFGPGTRLTVT.